This TCR beta chain derives from a study of naive and memory T cell subsets. This clonotype was detected many times. Two oligonucleotides, mixed equimolar, formed the beta constant-region primer covering TRBC1 and TRBC2. An oligonucleotide with the SP2 primer and a 12-nucleotide UMI was ligated to the cDNA 3' end. One entry per CDR3 protein results from TCRdb running MiXCR on the UMI-ligation and nested PCR reads. The data show under 100,000 distinct CDR3 sequences, 7% to 7.5% seen once. The germline V gene has CDR1 SGHTA and CDR2 FQGNSA. The CDR3 is 15 residues long. J was trimmed by 2 bases and V by 5 bases; bases with no gene match: 6.

The source is a human donor in good health. V is TRBV7-2 and J is TRBJ1-2, with TRBD1 matching 9 bases. Source material: central memory CD4+ T cells from blood. The CDR3 loop reads CASSTRDRANYGYTF. The CDR3 coding sequence is TGTGCCAGCAGCACCCGGGACAGGGCAAACTATGGCTACACCTTC.